The subject of this entry is one T cell receptor beta chain. This clone was detected a few times. What antigen it recognizes has not been identified. Qualities for individual bases were not recorded, and no much larger clone is one base off. Receptor libraries were prepared by the immunoSEQ multiplex PCR assay. The immuneACCESS repertoire file appears here via TCRdb, limited to in-frame rearrangements. These files lack a portion of the clones; in checked studies, under half of the deficit traces to unresolved V genes, and the cause of the others is not known. The sample records around 55,000 clones, around 93% of which are singletons. More than 3% of the sample is taken by the ten largest. The data are from a study of T cell changes during pregnancy in multiple sclerosis (dated by TCRdb to the late 2010s). Study-level background: In women with multiple sclerosis, the researchers looked at how the T cell repertoire shifted as pregnancy progressed.

Sequenced material: CD8+ T cells from peripheral blood mononuclear cells, taken in the second trimester of pregnancy. This TCR came from a female donor with multiple sclerosis, enrolled in a pregnancy study.

The CDR3 protein sequence reads: CASSPFLAAGGEQYF. The DNA is TGTGCCAGCAGTCCCTTTCTAGCGGCGGGAGGGGAGCAGTACTTC. The chain is made from TRBV27 and TRBJ2-7; 9 central nucleotides agree with TRBD2. At the junction V is shortened by 5 bases and J by 7 bases; bases outside the gene matches: 12. The germline V gene (reference sequence) yields MNHEY for CDR1 and SMNVEV for CDR2. From cysteine to phenylalanine, the CDR3 is 15 amino acids long. This entry keeps only the CDR3 DNA: 45 bases, framed from base 1.